The 24 T cell receptor beta chains below all came from one sample that was sequenced in a study of T cells after yellow fever vaccination. TCRdb re-analysed the 5' RACE reads in MiXCR, keeping a single row per CDR3 protein. The sample shows approximately 160,000 distinct CDR3 sequences, approximately 6.2% of them seen only once. The sample in question was CD4+ T cells sorted from PBMCs, obtained on the day of the first yellow fever vaccination. The source is a young man who received the YFV17D yellow fever vaccine.

At least ten counts were recorded for this clonotype. The rearrangement joins TRBV18 to TRBJ2-1; no clear D gene. V lost 3 bases and J 0 bases, leaving 9 bases between the germline ends. CDR3 length: 15 amino acids. Per the germline V gene, CDR1 is KGHSH and CDR2 is LQKENI. DNA of the CDR3: TGTGCCAGCTCACCCTCAACAAGCTCCTACAATGAGCAGTTCTTC. Amino acids: CASSPSTSSYNEQFF.

In this sample, this clonotype turned up many times. V gene TRBV7-3 combines with J gene TRBJ2-4; 8 bases are shared with TRBD2. V was pared by 7 bases and J by 5 bases, with 7 bases of the junction left unmatched. The germline V gene has CDR1 SGHTA and CDR2 FQGTGA. This CDR3 spans 14 amino acids. In DNA form, the CDR3 reads TGTGCCAGCAAAAGAACCGGGGGGGAAAACATTCAGTACTTC. Translated, it gives CASKRTGGENIQYF.

The sample holds many counts of this clonotype. The chain has TRBV5-1 and TRBJ2-4; D is tentatively TRBD1 or TRBD2 (6 bases each). Germline loops: CDR1 SGHRS, CDR2 YFSETQ. The CDR3 sequence is 14 residues long. V was clipped by 0 bases and J by 8 bases, with 12 bases between them. The CDR3 DNA follows: TGCGCCAGCAGCTTGGAGGGGGGCGAAGACATTCAGTACTTC. This sequence encodes CASSLEGGEDIQYF.

At least ten counts were recorded for this clonotype. The chain has TRBV7-9 and TRBJ2-5, with D unclear. The CDR3 contains 15 residues. V was shortened by 5 bases and J by 5 bases, with 18 bases between the two germline ends. Germline CDR1 is SEHNR and CDR2 is FQNEAQ (reference sequence). Written as DNA, the CDR3 is TGTGCCAGCAGCCCTACTGCCGACGGTGGGGAGACCCAGTACTTC. Its translation is CASSPTADGGETQYF.

This clonotype was recorded many times. V gene TRBV24-1 combines with J gene TRBJ2-1, with D perhaps matching TRBD2 (8 bases). Germline CDR1 is KGHDR and CDR2 is SFDVKD. V lost 6 bases and J 6 bases, leaving 20 bases between the germline ends. The CDR3 spans 16 residues. For the CDR3, the DNA is TGTGCCACCAGTAGTTCGGGAGGGGGCAAGTCCAATGAGCAGTTCTTC. This encodes CATSSSGGGKSNEQFF.

This clonotype was counted only a few times. This chain links TRBV5-4 with TRBJ2-5; 9 positions agree with TRBD2. V shed 7 bases and J 5 bases; nucleotides not matched to a gene: 12. The CDR3 contains 15 residues. Germline V gene data show CDR1 as SGHNT and CDR2 as YYREEE (reference sequence). The CDR3 region has the DNA TGTGCCAGCGCTTCTCGCGGGGGGGCTTGGGAGACCCAGTACTTC. Translation gives CASASRGGAWETQYF.

The gene calls are TRBV7-2 and TRBJ2-6; D gene uncertain. CDR1 is SGHTA and CDR2 is FQGNSA in the germline V gene. Trimming removed 1 base from V and 2 bases from J, with 3 bases in between. CDR3 length: 14 residues. The CDR3 DNA follows: TGTGCCAGCAGCTTAGTGGCTGGGGCCAACGTCCTGACTTTC. Protein: CASSLVAGANVLTF. Combining the CDR3 with reference TRBV7-2 and TRBJ2-6 gives the whole variable domain GAGVSQSPSNKVTEKGKDVELRCDPISGHTALYWYRQSLGQGLEFLIYFQGNSAPDKSGLPSDRFSAERTGGSVSTLTIQRTQQEDSAVYLCASSLVAGANVLTFGAGSRLTVL.

The chain couples TRBV12-3 or TRBV12-4 to TRBJ1-2; D ambiguous. V was pared by 7 bases and J by 7 bases, with 16 bases between. CDR3 size: 13 residues. CDR3 loop: CASNLNGPPGYTF. The CDR3 region has the DNA TGTGCCAGCAACCTGAACGGGCCCCCTGGCTACACCTTC.

The J gene is TRBJ1-5, the V gene TRBV7-9; D unclear. Germline CDR1 reads SEHNR; CDR2 reads FQNEAQ (reference sequence). V shed 8 bases and J shed 9 bases, with 17 bases lying between them. This CDR3 spans 13 amino acids. This CDR3 reads CASSSGSLAPQHF. CDR3 sequence (DNA): TGTGCCAGCTCGAGCGGCAGCCTAGCGCCCCAGCATTTT.

In regard to this clonotype: A read error may explain this, as a much larger clone is one base away. The chain employs TRBV5-1 and TRBJ1-4; perhaps TRBD1 as D (6 bases). Trimming cost V 6 bases and J 8 bases, with 14 bases left between them. Germline lookup yields CDR1 SGHRS and CDR2 YFSETQ. The CDR3 extends over 13 amino acids. Here the CDR3 DNA reads TGCGCCAGCATGGCGCAGGGGAAAGAAAAACTGTTTTTT. Translation: CASMAQGKEKLFF.

A few counts support this clonotype. The CDR3 is CASSPDRGANQPQHF. The CDR3 bases are TGTGCCAGCAGCCCGGACAGGGGTGCCAATCAGCCCCAGCATTTT. The chain is built from TRBV7-2 and TRBJ1-5; 9 positions agree with TRBD1. CDR3 size: 15 residues. Germline loops: CDR1 SGHTA, CDR2 FQGNSA. The ends lost 5 bases at V and 3 bases at J; junction bases unmatched: 5.

Many counts were recorded for this clonotype. The chain has TRBV7-2 and TRBJ1-1; TRBD1 is a possible D gene (6 bases). CDR3 length: 14 amino acids. Germline assignment: CDR1 SGHTA and CDR2 FQGNSA. Trimming cost V 3 bases and J 4 bases, with 12 bases left between them. CDR3 residues: CASSFSVGGTEAFF. CDR3 nucleotides: TGTGCCAGCAGCTTCAGTGTAGGGGGCACTGAAGCTTTCTTT.

The table lists this clonotype with many counts. V is TRBV6-2 or TRBV6-3 and J is TRBJ2-2; the D is unclear. The CDR3 contains 15 residues. V lost 2 bases and J lost 4, with 11 bases in between. Germline CDR1 reads MNHEY; CDR2 reads SVGEGT. The CDR3 reads CASSYRVGLTGELFF. The CDR3 nucleotides read TGTGCCAGCAGTTACAGGGTTGGTCTCACCGGGGAGCTGTTTTTT.

This clonotype was observed at least ten times. The gene calls are TRBV29-1 and TRBJ2-1, with D unresolved. V was shortened by 4 bases and J by 8 bases, with 6 bases between the two germline ends. The CDR3 is 10 residues long. CDR1 and CDR2 from the germline V gene are SQVTM and ANQGSEA. The CDR3 DNA sequence: TGCAGCGTTGGGTTTGATGAGCAGTTCTTC. Its translation is CSVGFDEQFF.

This clonotype was counted at least ten times. The J gene is TRBJ2-7, the V gene TRBV18; weak D call: TRBD1 (7 bases). CDR1 KGHSH and CDR2 LQKENI come from the germline V gene. Trimming removed 6 bases from V and 12 bases from J, with 18 bases in between. The CDR3 spans 12 residues. The DNA for the CDR3 is TGTGCCAGCTCTTCCCAAGGAGGGACAGCGTACGTC. This translates into CASSSQGGTAYV.

This clonotype was seen repeatedly, ten times or more. The chain combines TRBV5-1 with TRBJ2-5; possibly TRBD1 for D (6 bases). Germline lookup yields CDR1 SGHRS and CDR2 YFSETQ. The CDR3 is 14 amino acids. V lost 8 bases to trimming and J lost 2 bases, with 16 bases between them. As DNA, the CDR3 is TGCGCCAGTGGAACTGCGAGGGGGCAAGAGACCCAGTACTTC. It is translated as CASGTARGQETQYF.

This clonotype was observed at least ten times. V and J are TRBV7-9 and TRBJ1-1, with 8 positions matching TRBD1. The CDR3 contains 16 residues. J was trimmed by 4 bases and V by 2 bases; bases with no gene match: 9. Germline CDR1 and CDR2: SEHNR and FQNEAQ (reference sequence). In DNA form, the CDR3 reads TGTGCCAGCAGCTTACAGGGGGCAGTTATCATCACTGAAGCTTTCTTT. Its translation: CASSLQGAVIITEAFF.

Only a few counts were recorded for this clonotype. The chain joins TRBV12-3 or TRBV12-4 to TRBJ1-1, with D unclear. The CDR3 totals 11 residues. Trimming cost V 6 bases and J 8 bases, with 10 bases left between them. CDR3 loop: CASSLAAEAFF. The CDR3 nucleotides are TGTGCCAGCAGCCTGGCGGCAGAAGCTTTCTTT.

A few counts support this clonotype. This chain links TRBV10-3 with TRBJ2-7; TRBD2 is a possible D gene (5 bases). CDR3 length: 13 residues. Germline assignment: CDR1 ENHRY and CDR2 SYGVKD. The V end was cut by 4 bases, the J end by 3 bases, with 10 bases between. CDR3 DNA sequence: TGTGCCATCAGTGGGGAGACTAACTACGAGCAGTACGTC. Its protein is CAISGETNYEQYV.

This clonotype was recorded many times. This rearrangement joins TRBV5-1 to TRBJ2-2, with D possibly TRBD1 on 6 matching bases. From germline, CDR1 is SGHRS and CDR2 YFSETQ. The CDR3 consists of 15 residues. Trimming removed 3 bases at V and 0 bases at J, with 9 bases between. The chain's CDR3 is CASSSGHPNTGELFF. As DNA, the CDR3 is TGCGCCAGCAGCTCGGGACACCCGAACACCGGGGAGCTGTTTTTT.

The chain carries TRBV5-1 and TRBJ2-3, with TRBD2 identical over 7 bases. J gave up 1 base and V 3 bases, and 11 bases lay outside the gene matches. The CDR3 spans 17 residues. The germline V gene encodes CDR1 SGHRS and CDR2 YFSETQ. The CDR3: CASSWMPSAGGTDTQYF. Written as DNA, the CDR3 is TGCGCCAGCAGCTGGATGCCCTCTGCGGGGGGCACAGATACGCAGTATTTT.

The chain couples TRBV19 to TRBJ2-2; TRBD1 aligns across 7 bases. The CDR3 contains 13 residues. V trimming: 9 bases; J trimming: 7 bases; junction bases outside the gene matches: 8. From germline, CDR1 is LNHDA and CDR2 SQIVND (reference sequence). The CDR3 region is CASPDRESGELFF. The CDR3 region has the DNA TGTGCCAGCCCAGACAGGGAGAGCGGGGAGCTGTTTTTT.

This clonotype was seen a handful of times. The CDR3 sequence is CASSLGGEQYV. Here the CDR3 DNA reads TGTGCCAGCTCACTAGGGGGCGAGCAGTACGTC. This chain joins TRBV18 and TRBJ2-7, with D perhaps matching TRBD1 (6 bases). From germline, CDR1 is KGHSH and CDR2 LQKENI. This CDR3 has 11 residues. V gave up 4 bases and J gave up 6 bases, with 7 bases separating them.

There are many counts of this clonotype. This chain connects TRBV7-7 to TRBJ2-2; no definite D call. Germline V lookup: CDR1 SSHAT, CDR2 FNYEAQ (reference sequence). This CDR3 comprises 12 residues. V was trimmed by 1 base and J by 6 bases, leaving 3 bases between them. The CDR3 protein is CASSLVSGELFF. The CDR3, as DNA: TGTGCCAGCAGCTTAGTTTCCGGGGAGCTGTTTTTT. The full variable domain, in which reference TRBV7-7 and TRBJ2-2 provide the parts outside the CDR3, is GAGVSQSPRYKVTKRGQDVTLRCDPISSHATLYWYQQALGQGPEFLTYFNYEAQPDKSGLPSDRFSAERPEGSISTLTIQRTEQRDSAMYRCASSLVSGELFFGEGSRLTVL.